A selection of T cell receptor beta chains follows, all from one sample in a study of response to subunit inactivated influenza vaccine. TCRdb called the RT-PCR reads again in MiXCR, with one record for every CDR3 protein. This table has around 300,000 distinct CDR3 sequences, around 22% appearing once. The sample consisted of PBMCs from blood, taken approximately 20 months after vaccination. All receptors come from a man between 50 and 70 years old who received an inactivated influenza vaccine. Both conserved end residues are part of each CDR3. D genes are given only for firm matches. Some rows have no size entry. The others give once, few or many, or a class for an expanded clone.

J,D,size,V,CDR3,DNA
TRBJ2-1,TRBD2,few,TRBV7-2,CASSELAGGYNEQFF,TGTGCCAGCAGCGAACTAGCGGGAGGGTACAATGAGCAGTTCTTC
TRBJ1-5,NA,many,TRBV20-1,CSARDLNSNQPQHF,TGCAGTGCTAGAGATCTAAATAGCAATCAGCCCCAGCATTTT
TRBJ2-2,NA,few,TRBV25-1,CASSEWVRAPTTAGELFF,TGTGCCAGCAGTGAATGGGTCCGCGCTCCCACCACGGCCGGGGAGCTGTTTTTT
TRBJ1-6,NA,NA,TRBV18,CASSPPGEGNSPLHF,TGTGCCAGCTCACCACCAGGGGAAGGTAATTCACCCCTCCACTTT
TRBJ2-3,NA,NA,TRBV9,CASSVSSSGTDTQYF,TGTGCCAGCAGCGTCTCTAGCTCTGGCACAGATACGCAGTATTTT
TRBJ1-3,NA,NA,TRBV6-1,CASRDSSSGNTIYF,TGTGCCAGCAGAGACAGCAGCTCTGGAAACACCATATATTTT
TRBJ1-2,NA,few,TRBV21-1,CASSKATRQGSNGYTF,TGTGCCAGCAGCAAAGCGACGAGACAAGGATCCAATGGCTACACCTTC
TRBJ1-1,TRBD1,once,TRBV11-3,CASSLAGRGRTEAFF,TGTGCCAGCAGCTTAGCGGGCAGGGGGCGAACTGAAGCTTTCTTT
TRBJ1-5,TRBD1,many,TRBV7-2,CASSPETGLSNQPQHF,TGTGCCAGCAGCCCGGAGACAGGGCTTAGCAATCAGCCCCAGCATTTT
TRBJ2-3,TRBD2,few,TRBV20-1,CSASRGSRVTDTQYF,TGCAGTGCTAGTCGCGGGAGTAGGGTCACAGATACGCAGTATTTT
TRBJ1-1,TRBD1,few,TRBV27,CASSSGQLLNTEAFF,TGTGCCAGCAGTTCGGGACAGCTACTGAACACTGAAGCTTTCTTT
TRBJ2-7,TRBD1,NA,TRBV5-1,CASRPRQGGPYEQYF,TGCGCCAGCAGACCCAGACAGGGGGGCCCCTACGAGCAGTACTTC
TRBJ1-1,TRBD1,many,TRBV5-6,CASSLTTGGNTEAFF,TGTGCCAGCAGCTTGACGACAGGGGGGAACACTGAAGCTTTCTTT
TRBJ2-2,NA,NA,TRBV7-9,CASSGGRENTGELFF,TGTGCCAGCAGCGGGGGACGGGAAAACACCGGGGAGCTGTTTTTT
TRBJ1-4,TRBD1,NA,TRBV10-3,CAISASSGTGVEKLFF,TGTGCCATCAGTGCTTCCTCGGGGACAGGGGTAGAAAAACTGTTTTTT
TRBJ1-5,NA,few,TRBV28,CASTPGAGSNQPQHF,TGTGCCAGCACCCCTGGGGCAGGGAGCAATCAGCCCCAGCATTTT
TRBJ1-5,NA,NA,TRBV6-5,CASSYSSGNQLQHF,TGTGCCAGCAGTTACTCGTCGGGTAACCAGCTCCAGCATTTT
TRBJ2-1,NA,few,TRBV12-3/TRBV12-4,CASSLGGEHNEQFF,TGTGCCAGCAGTTTAGGGGGGGAGCACAATGAGCAGTTCTTC
TRBJ2-7,TRBD1,NA,TRBV28,CASSGDRRSGQYF,TGTGCCAGCAGCGGGGACAGGAGATCGGGGCAGTACTTC
TRBJ2-3,TRBD1,NA,TRBV7-3,CASSSGTGRTDTQYF,TGTGCCAGCAGCTCCGGGACAGGGAGAACAGATACGCAGTATTTT
TRBJ1-1,TRBD1,few,TRBV18,CASSAGQVNTEAFF,TGTGCCAGCTCAGCCGGACAGGTGAACACTGAAGCTTTCTTT
TRBJ1-4,TRBD1,few,TRBV20-1,CSAPGTGPNEKLFF,TGCAGTGCCCCTGGGACAGGCCCTAATGAAAAACTGTTTTTT
TRBJ2-2,NA,NA,TRBV2,CASSAAAVNTGELFF,TGTGCCAGCAGTGCTGCCGCCGTGAACACCGGGGAGCTGTTTTTT
TRBJ2-5,NA,NA,TRBV21-1,CASTSTNTSRLAGGRETQYF,TGTGCCAGCACCTCGACTAACACCTCCAGACTAGCGGGAGGGAGAGAGACCCAGTACTTC
TRBJ1-4,NA,NA,TRBV11-2,CASSSGSSREKLFF,TGTGCCAGCAGTTCGGGGTCGTCTCGAGAAAAACTGTTTTTT
TRBJ2-7,TRBD2,few,TRBV5-1,CASSLALAGDSYEQYF,TGCGCCAGCAGCTTGGCCCTAGCGGGGGACTCCTACGAGCAGTACTTC
TRBJ1-1,NA,NA,TRBV4-2,CASSQAEGMNTEAFF,TGTGCCAGCAGCCAAGCGGAGGGGATGAACACTGAAGCTTTCTTT
TRBJ2-1,TRBD1,NA,TRBV28,CASSGGTGGVFYNEQFF,TGTGCCAGCAGTGGAGGGACAGGGGGCGTTTTTTACAATGAGCAGTTCTTC
TRBJ1-1,TRBD1,many,TRBV25-1,CASSARQGGTEAFF,TGTGCCAGCAGTGCGCGACAGGGAGGGACTGAAGCTTTCTTT
TRBJ2-4,TRBD1,NA,TRBV20-1,CSARDGQVAKNIQYF,TGCAGTGCTAGAGACGGACAGGTCGCCAAAAACATTCAGTACTTC
TRBJ1-5,NA,few,TRBV5-1,CASSSAGGRQPQHF,TGCGCCAGCAGCTCCGCCGGGGGTCGGCAGCCCCAGCATTTT
TRBJ2-1,NA,NA,TRBV20-1,CSASGGNSYNEQFF,TGCAGTGCTAGTGGCGGGAACTCCTACAATGAGCAGTTCTTC
TRBJ1-2,NA,NA,TRBV20-1,CSADRGPYGYTF,TGCAGTGCTGACCGGGGACCTTATGGCTACACCTTC
TRBJ2-5,NA,NA,TRBV28,CASSFSIHRFETQYF,TGTGCCAGCAGTTTTTCAATACACAGGTTCGAGACCCAGTACTTC
TRBJ1-2,NA,NA,TRBV25-1,CASSELRGDYGYTF,TGTGCCAGCAGTGAATTGAGGGGGGACTATGGCTACACCTTC
TRBJ1-2,TRBD1,NA,TRBV5-1,CASSKTGPNYGYTF,TGCGCCAGCAGCAAGACAGGGCCCAACTATGGCTACACCTTC
TRBJ1-5,TRBD1,NA,TRBV20-1,CSAGTGGGYSNQPQHF,TGCAGTGCCGGGACAGGGGGTGGATATAGCAATCAGCCCCAGCATTTT
TRBJ2-1,TRBD1,NA,TRBV7-2,CASSLVLGSGGQQFF,TGTGCCAGCAGCTTAGTTTTGGGTTCAGGGGGTCAGCAGTTCTTC
TRBJ2-3,NA,NA,TRBV5-4,CASSFPGGSADTQYF,TGCGCCAGCAGCTTTCCTGGAGGATCGGCAGATACGCAGTATTTT
TRBJ1-3,NA,few,TRBV6-1,CASSEAGLSSGNTIYF,TGTGCCAGCAGTGAAGCGGGACTAAGCTCTGGAAACACCATATATTTT
TRBJ2-2,NA,once,TRBV20-1,CSARKTGTGELFF,TGCAGTGCTAGGAAGACAGGAACCGGGGAGCTGTTTTTT
TRBJ2-7,TRBD2,few,TRBV20-1,CSARDSGRVGYEQYF,TGCAGTGCTAGAGATAGCGGGAGGGTTGGCTACGAGCAGTACTTC
TRBJ2-3,TRBD2,NA,TRBV28,CASSLSAGTSGTDTQYF,TGTGCCAGCAGTTTATCCGCCGGGACTAGCGGCACAGATACGCAGTATTTT
TRBJ1-2,NA,NA,TRBV7-9,CASSLYGASSRYGYTF,TGTGCCAGCAGCTTATACGGGGCTTCGTCTCGATATGGCTACACCTTC
TRBJ2-1,NA,medium-sized,TRBV7-2,CASSLQGGMDEQFF,TGTGCCAGCAGCTTACAGGGGGGCATGGATGAGCAGTTCTTC
TRBJ2-7,NA,few,TRBV7-4,CASSAVLTVTHTYEQYF,TGTGCCAGCAGCGCAGTCCTGACAGTCACTCATACCTACGAGCAGTACTTC
TRBJ1-1,TRBD1,many,TRBV20-1,CSAPDRREAFF,TGCAGTGCCCCGGACAGGCGTGAAGCTTTCTTT
TRBJ2-5,NA,once,TRBV12-3/TRBV12-4,CASTLSGRRPGTQYF,TGTGCCAGCACCCTCTCTGGCAGACGACCTGGGACCCAGTACTTC
TRBJ1-1,TRBD1,NA,TRBV29-1,CSVNHPQGAGNTEAFF,TGCAGCGTTAATCACCCACAGGGGGCGGGGAACACTGAAGCTTTCTTT
TRBJ2-4,NA,NA,TRBV7-2,CASSLGPDPLRNIQYF,TGTGCCAGCAGCTTAGGACCGGACCCTCTGAGAAACATTCAGTACTTC
TRBJ2-6,TRBD1,few,TRBV5-1,CASSSGTGGGGANVLTF,TGCGCCAGCAGCTCCGGGACAGGGGGTGGAGGGGCCAACGTCCTGACTTTC
TRBJ2-1,NA,NA,TRBV9,CASSASTGIEYNEQFF,TGTGCCAGCAGCGCGTCTACCGGGATAGAATACAATGAGCAGTTCTTC